This record covers a single T cell receptor beta chain. Using immunoSEQ multiplex PCR, the repertoire was profiled, and TCRdb retains in-frame clones only, with some absent. The sample has 150,000 or so clones; around 81% are singletons. These data belong to a study of cytomegalovirus exposure and HLA in healthy donors. Background on the study: The same platform as the approximately 660 first-cohort repertoires was used for the roughly 130 validation repertoires, a later analysis reported.

The germline CDR1 and CDR2 sequences are LGHNA and YSLEER. The CDR3 has 13 residues. Trimming stripped 0 bases from V and 4 bases from J, with 7 bases between. This TCR was recovered from a man in his thirties or forties in good health and CMV-seropositive. V and J are TRBV4-3 and TRBJ2-7; unclear D gene. The sequenced material came from PBMCs. CDR3 bases: TGCGCCAGCAGCCAAGATTCCCTGTACGAGCAGTACTTC. It codes for CASSQDSLYEQYF.